The present TCR beta chain was sequenced within a study of blood T cell repertoires in COVID-19. This clone is a singleton in its sample. CDR3 length equals 14 residues. V was cut by 5 bases and J by 5 bases, with 15 bases left in between. CDR1 and CDR2 (germline): SGHAT, FQNNGV. The table came from immunoSEQ multiplex PCR; TCRdb's copy has only in-frame clones and leaves some out. The sample contains just over 250,000 clones, approximately 87% of which appear only once. The chain has TRBV11-2 and TRBJ2-5, with D maybe TRBD2 (6 bases). The TCR was taken from a woman aged 45-60 years with acute or convalescent COVID-19. Specimen: peripheral blood. DNA of the CDR3: TGTGCCAGCAGCAGGGGCGGGGTAGGGGAGACCCAGTACTTC. It yields the protein CASSRGGVGETQYF.